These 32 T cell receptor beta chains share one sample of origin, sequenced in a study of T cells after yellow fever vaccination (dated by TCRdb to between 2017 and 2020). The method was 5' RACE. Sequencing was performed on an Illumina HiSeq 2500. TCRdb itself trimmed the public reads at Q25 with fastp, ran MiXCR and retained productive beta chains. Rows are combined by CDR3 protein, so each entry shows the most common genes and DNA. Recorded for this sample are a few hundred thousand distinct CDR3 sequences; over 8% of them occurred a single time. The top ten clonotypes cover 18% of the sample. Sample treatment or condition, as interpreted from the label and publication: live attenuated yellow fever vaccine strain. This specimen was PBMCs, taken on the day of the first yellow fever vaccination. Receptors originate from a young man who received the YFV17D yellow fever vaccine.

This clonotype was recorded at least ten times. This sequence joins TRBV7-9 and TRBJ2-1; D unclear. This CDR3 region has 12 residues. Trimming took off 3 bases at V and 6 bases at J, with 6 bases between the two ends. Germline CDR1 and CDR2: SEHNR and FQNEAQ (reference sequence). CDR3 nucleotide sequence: TGTGCCAGCAGCTTGGCTGTCAATGAGCAGTTCTTC. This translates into CASSLAVNEQFF.

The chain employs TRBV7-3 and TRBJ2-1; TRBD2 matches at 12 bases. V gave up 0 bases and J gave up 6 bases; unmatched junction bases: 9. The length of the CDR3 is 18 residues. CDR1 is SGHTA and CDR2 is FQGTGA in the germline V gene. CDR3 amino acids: CASSLTPAELAGGNEQFF. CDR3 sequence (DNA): TGTGCCAGCAGCTTAACCCCCGCCGAACTAGCGGGGGGCAATGAGCAGTTCTTC.

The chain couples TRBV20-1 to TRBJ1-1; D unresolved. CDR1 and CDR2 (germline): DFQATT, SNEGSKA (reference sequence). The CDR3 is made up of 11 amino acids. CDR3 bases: TGCAGCAGCTCCCGGTCCTCAGAAGCTTTCTTT. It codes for CSSSRSSEAFF.

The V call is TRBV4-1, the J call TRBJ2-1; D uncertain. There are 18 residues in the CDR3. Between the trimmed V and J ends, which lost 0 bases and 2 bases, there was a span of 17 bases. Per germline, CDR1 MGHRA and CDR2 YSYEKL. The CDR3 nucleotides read TGCGCCAGCAGCCAAGAAGCCCCCGACACCGTCACCTACAATGAGCAGTTCTTC. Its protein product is CASSQEAPDTVTYNEQFF.

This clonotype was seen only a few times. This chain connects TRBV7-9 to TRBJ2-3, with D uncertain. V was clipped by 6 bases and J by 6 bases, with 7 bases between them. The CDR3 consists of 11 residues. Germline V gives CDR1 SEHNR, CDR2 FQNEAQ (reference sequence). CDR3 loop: CASSNSDTQYF. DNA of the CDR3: TGTGCCAGCAGTAATTCTGATACGCAGTATTTT. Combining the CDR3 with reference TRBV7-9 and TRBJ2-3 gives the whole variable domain DTGVSQNPRHKITKRGQNVTFRCDPISEHNRLYWYRQTLGQGPEFLTYFQNEAQLEKSRLLSDRFSAERPKGSFSTLEIQRTEQGDSAMYLCASSNSDTQYFGPGTRLTVL.

This CDR3 is CASSQGRITNTEAFF. The CDR3, as DNA: TGCGCCAGCAGCCAAGGCAGGATTACGAACACTGAAGCTTTCTTT. J is TRBJ1-1 and V is TRBV4-1; D remains unclear. The CDR3 has 15 amino acids. CDR1 MGHRA and CDR2 YSYEKL come from the germline V gene. Between the trimmed V and J ends, which lost 1 base and 1 base, there was a span of 10 bases.

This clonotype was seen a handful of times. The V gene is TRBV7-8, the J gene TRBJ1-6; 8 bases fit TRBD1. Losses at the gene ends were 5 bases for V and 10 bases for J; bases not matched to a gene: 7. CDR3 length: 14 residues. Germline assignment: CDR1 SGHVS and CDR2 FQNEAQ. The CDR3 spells CASSPDRGKSPLHF. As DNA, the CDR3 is TGTGCCAGCAGCCCCGACAGGGGAAAGTCACCCCTCCACTTT.

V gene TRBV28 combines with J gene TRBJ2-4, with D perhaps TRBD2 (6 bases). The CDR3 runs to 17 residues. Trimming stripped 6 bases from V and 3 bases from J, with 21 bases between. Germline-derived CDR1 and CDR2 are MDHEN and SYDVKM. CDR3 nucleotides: TGTGCCAGCAGCCAACGGGGTTGGGGGGTGGACAAAAACATTCAGTACTTC. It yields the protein CASSQRGWGVDKNIQYF. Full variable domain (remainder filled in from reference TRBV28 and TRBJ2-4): DVKVTQSSRYLVKRTGEKVFLECVQDMDHENMFWYRQDPGLGLRLIYFSYDVKMKEKGDIPEGYSVSREKKERFSLILESASTNQTSMYLCASSQRGWGVDKNIQYFGAGTRLSVL.

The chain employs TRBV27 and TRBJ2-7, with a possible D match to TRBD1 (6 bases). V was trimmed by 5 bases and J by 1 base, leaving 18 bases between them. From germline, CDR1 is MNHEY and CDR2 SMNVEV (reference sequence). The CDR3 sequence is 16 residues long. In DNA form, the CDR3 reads TGTGCCAGCAGTCCCTTCGTAAAGGGGGATTCCTACGAGCAGTACGTC. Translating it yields CASSPFVKGDSYEQYV.

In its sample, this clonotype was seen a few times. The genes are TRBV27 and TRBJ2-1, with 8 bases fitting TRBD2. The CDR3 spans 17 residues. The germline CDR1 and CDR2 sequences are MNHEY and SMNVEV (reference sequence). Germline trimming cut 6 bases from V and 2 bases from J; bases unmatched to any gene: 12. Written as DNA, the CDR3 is TGTGCCAGCAGCCGCAGCGGGGGCTCCCCCCCCTACAATGAGCAGTTCTTC. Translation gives CASSRSGGSPPYNEQFF.

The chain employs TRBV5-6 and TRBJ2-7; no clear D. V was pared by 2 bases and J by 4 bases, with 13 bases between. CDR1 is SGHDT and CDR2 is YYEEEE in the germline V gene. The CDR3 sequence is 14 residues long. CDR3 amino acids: CASSFDTDTYEQYV. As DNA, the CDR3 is TGTGCCAGCAGCTTTGACACAGACACATACGAGCAGTACGTC.

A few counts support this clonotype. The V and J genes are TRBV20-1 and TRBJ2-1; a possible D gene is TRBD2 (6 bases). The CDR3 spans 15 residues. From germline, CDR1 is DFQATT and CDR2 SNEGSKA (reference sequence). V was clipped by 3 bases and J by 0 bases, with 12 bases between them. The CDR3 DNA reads TGCAGTGCTAGGGCTGGGAGGAGCTCCTACAATGAGCAGTTCTTC. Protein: CSARAGRSSYNEQFF.

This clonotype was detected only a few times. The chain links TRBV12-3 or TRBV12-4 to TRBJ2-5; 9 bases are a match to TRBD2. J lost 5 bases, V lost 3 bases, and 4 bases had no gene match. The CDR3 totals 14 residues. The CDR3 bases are TGTGCCAGCAGTTTTGGAGGACTAGCGGAGACCCAGTACTTC. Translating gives CASSFGGLAETQYF.

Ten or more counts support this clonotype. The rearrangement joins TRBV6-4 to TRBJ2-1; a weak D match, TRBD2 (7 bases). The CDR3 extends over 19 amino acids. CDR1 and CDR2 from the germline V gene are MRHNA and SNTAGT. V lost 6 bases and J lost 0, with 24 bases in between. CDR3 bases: TGTGCCAGCAGCCCCGGTGGGGCGGGGGCCGCGAGCTCCTACAATGAGCAGTTCTTC. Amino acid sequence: CASSPGGAGAASSYNEQFF.

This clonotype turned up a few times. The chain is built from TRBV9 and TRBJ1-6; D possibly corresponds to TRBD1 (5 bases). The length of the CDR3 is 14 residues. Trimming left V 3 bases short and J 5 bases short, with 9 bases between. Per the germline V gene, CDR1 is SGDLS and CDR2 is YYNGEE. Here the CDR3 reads CASSEGRNNSPLHF. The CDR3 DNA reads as TGTGCCAGCAGCGAGGGACGGAATAATTCACCCCTCCACTTT.

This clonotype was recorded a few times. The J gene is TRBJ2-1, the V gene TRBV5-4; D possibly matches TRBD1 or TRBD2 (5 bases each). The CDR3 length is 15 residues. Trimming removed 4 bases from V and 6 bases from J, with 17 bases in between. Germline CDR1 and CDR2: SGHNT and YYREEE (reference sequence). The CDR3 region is CASSEGPAPGNEQFF. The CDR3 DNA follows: TGTGCCAGCAGCGAGGGGCCCGCCCCCGGCAATGAGCAGTTCTTC.

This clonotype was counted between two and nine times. DNA for the CDR3: TGCAGCGCTCGAGGCAGGATGTCGTCGGCTTTCTTT. Translated, it gives CSARGRMSSAFF. The chain recombines TRBV29-1 with TRBJ1-1; D call uncertain. There are 12 residues in the CDR3. With 7 bases removed from V and 11 bases from J, the gap between germline ends came to 20 bases. Germline CDR1 SQVTM, CDR2 ANQGSEA.

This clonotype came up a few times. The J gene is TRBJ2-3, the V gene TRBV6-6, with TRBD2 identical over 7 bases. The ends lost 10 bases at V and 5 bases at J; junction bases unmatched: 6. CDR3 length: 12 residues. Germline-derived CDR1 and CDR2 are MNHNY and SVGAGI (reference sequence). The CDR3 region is CATSGGGDTQYF. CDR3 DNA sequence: TGTGCCACATCGGGGGGTGGAGATACGCAGTATTTT.

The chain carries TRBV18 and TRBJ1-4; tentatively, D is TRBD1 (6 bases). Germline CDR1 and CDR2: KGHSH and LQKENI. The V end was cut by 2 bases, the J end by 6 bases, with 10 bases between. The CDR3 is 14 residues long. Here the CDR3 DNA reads TGTGCCAGCTCACCATCGGCAGGGGATGAAAAACTGTTTTTT. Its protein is CASSPSAGDEKLFF.

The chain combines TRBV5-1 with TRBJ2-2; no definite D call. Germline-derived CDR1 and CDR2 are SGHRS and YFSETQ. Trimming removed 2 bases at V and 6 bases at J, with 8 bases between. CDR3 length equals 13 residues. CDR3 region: CASSLRDSGELFF. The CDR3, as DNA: TGCGCCAGCAGCTTAAGGGATTCCGGGGAGCTGTTTTTT.

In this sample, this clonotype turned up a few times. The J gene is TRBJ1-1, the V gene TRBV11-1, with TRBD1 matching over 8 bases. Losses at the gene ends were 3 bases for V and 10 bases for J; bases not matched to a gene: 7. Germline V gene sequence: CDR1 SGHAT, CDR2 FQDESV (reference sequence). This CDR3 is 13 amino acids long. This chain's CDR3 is CASSFQGARGAFF. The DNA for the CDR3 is TGTGCCAGCAGCTTTCAGGGGGCGCGAGGAGCTTTCTTT.

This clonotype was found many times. CDR3: CASTLAGDTQYF. Written as DNA, the CDR3 is TGCGCCAGTACACTTGCAGGGGATACGCAGTATTTT. J is TRBJ2-3 and V is TRBV5-1; weak D call: TRBD1 (5 bases). Germline CDR1 SGHRS, CDR2 YFSETQ. V shed 8 bases and J shed 6 bases, with 13 bases lying between them. The CDR3 has 12 amino acids. Using reference TRBV5-1 and TRBJ2-3 for the parts outside the CDR3, the full variable domain is KAGVTQTPRYLIKTRGQQVTLSCSPISGHRSVSWYQQTPGQGLQFLFEYFSETQRNKGNFPGRFSGRQFSNSRSEMNVSTLELGDSALYLCASTLAGDTQYFGPGTRLTVL.

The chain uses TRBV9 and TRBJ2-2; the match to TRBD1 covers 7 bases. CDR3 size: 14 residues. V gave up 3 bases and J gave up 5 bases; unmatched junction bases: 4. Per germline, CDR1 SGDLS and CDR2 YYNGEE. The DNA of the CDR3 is TGTGCCAGCAGCGGACAGGGTAGTACCGGGGAGCTGTTTTTT. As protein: CASSGQGSTGELFF.

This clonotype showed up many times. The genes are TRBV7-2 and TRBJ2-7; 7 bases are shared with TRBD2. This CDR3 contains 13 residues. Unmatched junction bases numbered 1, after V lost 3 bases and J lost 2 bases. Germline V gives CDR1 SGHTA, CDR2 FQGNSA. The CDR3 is CASSFGGAYEQYV. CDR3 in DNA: TGTGCCAGCAGCTTTGGGGGGGCCTACGAGCAGTACGTC.

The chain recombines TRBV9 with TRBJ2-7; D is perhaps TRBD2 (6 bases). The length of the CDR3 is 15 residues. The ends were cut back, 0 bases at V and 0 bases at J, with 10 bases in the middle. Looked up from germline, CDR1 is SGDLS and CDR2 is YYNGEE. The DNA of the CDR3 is TGTGCCAGCAGCGTAGGGGGCGGGGTCTCCTACGAGCAGTACTTC. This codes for CASSVGGGVSYEQYF.

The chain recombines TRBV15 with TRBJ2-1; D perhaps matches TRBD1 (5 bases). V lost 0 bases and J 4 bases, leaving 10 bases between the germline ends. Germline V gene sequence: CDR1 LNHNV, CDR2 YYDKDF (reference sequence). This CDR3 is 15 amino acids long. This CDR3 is CATSRDGREYNEQFF. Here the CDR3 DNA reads TGTGCCACCAGCAGAGATGGCAGGGAATACAATGAGCAGTTCTTC.

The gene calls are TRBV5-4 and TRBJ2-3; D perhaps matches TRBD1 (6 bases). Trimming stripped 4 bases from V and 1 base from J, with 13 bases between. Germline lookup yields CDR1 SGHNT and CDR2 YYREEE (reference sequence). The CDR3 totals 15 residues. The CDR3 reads CASSVGAVRTDTQYF. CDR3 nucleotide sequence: TGTGCCAGCAGCGTGGGGGCGGTCCGCACAGATACGCAGTATTTT.

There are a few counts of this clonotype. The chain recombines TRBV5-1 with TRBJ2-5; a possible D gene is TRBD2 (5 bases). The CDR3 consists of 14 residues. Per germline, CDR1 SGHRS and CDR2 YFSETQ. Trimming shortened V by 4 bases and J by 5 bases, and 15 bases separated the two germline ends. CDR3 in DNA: TGCGCCAGCAGCGTGGACCTTCCGGGGGAGACCCAGTACTTC. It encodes CASSVDLPGETQYF.

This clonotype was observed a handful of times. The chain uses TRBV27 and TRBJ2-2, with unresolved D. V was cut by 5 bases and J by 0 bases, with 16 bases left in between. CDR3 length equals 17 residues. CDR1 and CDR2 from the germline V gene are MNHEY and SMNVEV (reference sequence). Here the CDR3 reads CASSPQRLRANTGELFF. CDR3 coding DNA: TGTGCCAGCAGTCCCCAACGACTCCGCGCGAACACCGGGGAGCTGTTTTTT.

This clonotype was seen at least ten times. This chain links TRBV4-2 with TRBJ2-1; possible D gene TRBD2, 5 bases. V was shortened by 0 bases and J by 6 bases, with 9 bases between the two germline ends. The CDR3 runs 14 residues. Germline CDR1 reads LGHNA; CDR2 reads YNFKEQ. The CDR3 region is CASSQDRLSNEQFF. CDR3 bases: TGTGCCAGCAGCCAAGATCGACTATCCAATGAGCAGTTCTTC.

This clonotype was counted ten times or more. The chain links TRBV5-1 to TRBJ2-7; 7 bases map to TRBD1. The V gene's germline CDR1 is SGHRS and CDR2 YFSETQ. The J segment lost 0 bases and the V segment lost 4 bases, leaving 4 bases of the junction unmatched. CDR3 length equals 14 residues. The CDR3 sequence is CASSRQGSSYEQYF. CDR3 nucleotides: TGCGCCAGCAGCCGACAGGGTAGCTCCTACGAGCAGTACTTC.

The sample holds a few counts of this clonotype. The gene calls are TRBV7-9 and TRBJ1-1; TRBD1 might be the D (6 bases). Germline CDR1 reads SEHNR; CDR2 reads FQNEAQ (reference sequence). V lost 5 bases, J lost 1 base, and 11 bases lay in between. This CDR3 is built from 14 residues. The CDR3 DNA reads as TGTGCCAGCAGCGTACAGGGTCCGAACACTGAAGCTTTCTTT. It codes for CASSVQGPNTEAFF.